This T cell receptor (beta chain) is from a study of yellow fever vaccine responses in identical twins. Study results and limitations: Reportedly, twins' vaccine T cell responses looked partly convergent and partly personalized.

A single record per CDR3 protein comes from TCRdb applying MiXCR to the RT-PCR reads. The sample yields about 9,000 distinct CDR3 sequences, 75% to 90% seen once. Concerning this clonotype: The target antigen is unknown.

The source of this sequence is a young woman who received the yellow fever vaccine. Material: T cells from blood (PBMCs), unsorted or a sorted subset (not recorded which), obtained before or after yellow fever vaccination (not recorded which).

The CDR3 spells CASSLISGNTIYF. CDR3 coding DNA: TGTGCCAGCAGCCTGATATCTGGAAACACCATATATTTT. This sequence joins TRBV11-2 and TRBJ1-3; no clear D. This CDR3 has 13 residues. With 5 bases removed from V and 1 base from J, the gap between germline ends came to 6 bases. Looked up from germline, CDR1 is SGHAT and CDR2 is FQNNGV.